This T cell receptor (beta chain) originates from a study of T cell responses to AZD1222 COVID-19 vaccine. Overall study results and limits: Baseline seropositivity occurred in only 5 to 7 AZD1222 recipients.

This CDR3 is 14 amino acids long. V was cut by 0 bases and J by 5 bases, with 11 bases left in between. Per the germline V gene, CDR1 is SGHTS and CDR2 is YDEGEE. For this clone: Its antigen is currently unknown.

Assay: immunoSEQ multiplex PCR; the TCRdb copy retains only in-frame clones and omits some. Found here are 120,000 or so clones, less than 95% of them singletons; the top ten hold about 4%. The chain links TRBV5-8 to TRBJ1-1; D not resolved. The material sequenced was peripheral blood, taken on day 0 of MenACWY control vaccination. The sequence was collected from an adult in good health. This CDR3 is CASSLASGTTEAFF. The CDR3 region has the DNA TGTGCCAGCAGCTTGGCCTCGGGAACAACTGAAGCTTTCTTT.